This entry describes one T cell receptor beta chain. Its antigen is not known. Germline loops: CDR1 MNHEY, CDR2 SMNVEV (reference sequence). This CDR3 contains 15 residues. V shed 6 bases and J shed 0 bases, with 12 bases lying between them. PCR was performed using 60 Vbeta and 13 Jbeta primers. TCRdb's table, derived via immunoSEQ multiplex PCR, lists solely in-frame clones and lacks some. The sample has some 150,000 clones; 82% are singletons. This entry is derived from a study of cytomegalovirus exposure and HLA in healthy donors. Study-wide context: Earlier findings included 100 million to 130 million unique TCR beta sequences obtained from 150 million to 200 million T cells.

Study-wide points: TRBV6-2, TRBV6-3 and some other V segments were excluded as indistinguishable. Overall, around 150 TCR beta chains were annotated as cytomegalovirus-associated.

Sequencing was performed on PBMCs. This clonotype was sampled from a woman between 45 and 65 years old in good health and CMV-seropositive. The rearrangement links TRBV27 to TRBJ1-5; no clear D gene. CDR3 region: CASSLIAGSNQPQHF. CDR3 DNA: TGTGCCAGCAGCCTCATTGCCGGTAGCAATCAGCCCCAGCATTTT.